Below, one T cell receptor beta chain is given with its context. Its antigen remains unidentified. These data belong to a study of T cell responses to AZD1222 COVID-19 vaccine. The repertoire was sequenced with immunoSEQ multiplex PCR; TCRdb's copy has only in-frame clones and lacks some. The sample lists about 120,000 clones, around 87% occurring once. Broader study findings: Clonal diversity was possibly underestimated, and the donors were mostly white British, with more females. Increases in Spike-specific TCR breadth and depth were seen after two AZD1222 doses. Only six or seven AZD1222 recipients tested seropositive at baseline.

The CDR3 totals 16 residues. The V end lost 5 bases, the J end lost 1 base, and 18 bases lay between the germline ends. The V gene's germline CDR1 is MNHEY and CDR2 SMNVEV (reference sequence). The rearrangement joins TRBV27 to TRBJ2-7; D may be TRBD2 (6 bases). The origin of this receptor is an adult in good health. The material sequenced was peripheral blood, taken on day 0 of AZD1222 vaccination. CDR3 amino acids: CASSSGQVVASYEQYF. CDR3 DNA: TGTGCCAGCAGTAGCGGGCAAGTTGTGGCGTCCTACGAGCAGTACTTC.